Listed here are 29 T cell receptor beta chains from one sample, sequenced in a study of post-analysis software for immune sequencing data. Findings and limits, study-wide: Patients used a handful of TRBV segments, including TRBV5-6, TRBV5-1 and TRBV20-1, more often than controls.

Their recognized antigens are unknown. Unique molecular identifiers featured in each of the TCR beta cDNA libraries. TCRdb called the PCR reads again in MiXCR, with one record for every CDR3 protein. This table has hundreds of thousands of distinct CDR3 sequences, around 27% appearing once. The sequenced material came from blood. The receptors derive from a girl between 5 and 17 years old with multiple sclerosis.

This clonotype was recorded a few times. This rearrangement joins TRBV14 to TRBJ2-7, with D perhaps being TRBD1 or TRBD2 (5 bases each). Germline lookup yields CDR1 SGHDN and CDR2 FVKESK. V was shortened by 6 bases and J by 2 bases, with 8 bases between the two germline ends. CDR3 length: 12 residues. This chain's CDR3 is CASRGETYEQYF. The CDR3, as DNA: TGTGCCAGCAGGGGGGAAACCTACGAGCAGTACTTC.

This clonotype was picked up a small number of times. The rearrangement links TRBV7-9 to TRBJ2-7; 9 nucleotides line up with TRBD1. The germline V gene has CDR1 SEHNR and CDR2 FQNEAQ (reference sequence). The CDR3 has 15 amino acids. Trimming removed 5 bases from V and 2 bases from J; junction bases left unmatched: 7. The CDR3 bases are TGTGCCAGCAGCGAACCGGGACAGGGACCCTACGAGCAGTACTTC. The encoded protein is CASSEPGQGPYEQYF. Based on the CDR3 plus reference TRBV7-9 and TRBJ2-7, the full variable domain is DTGVSQNPRHKITKRGQNVTFRCDPISEHNRLYWYRQTLGQGPEFLTYFQNEAQLEKSRLLSDRFSAERPKGSFSTLEIQRTEQGDSAMYLCASSEPGQGPYEQYFGPGTRLTVT.

This clonotype has just a few counts. This chain links TRBV6-6 with TRBJ2-1, with 11 bases matching TRBD1. The CDR3 is 15 amino acids. Losses at the gene ends were 5 bases for V and 8 bases for J; bases not matched to a gene: 8. From germline, CDR1 is MNHNY and CDR2 SVGAGI (reference sequence). The CDR3: CASSPPGQGEDEQFF. The CDR3 nucleotides read TGTGCCAGCAGTCCCCCGGGACAGGGGGAAGATGAGCAGTTCTTC.

The gene calls are TRBV10-3 and TRBJ2-5; weak D call: TRBD2 (6 bases). CDR1 is ENHRY and CDR2 is SYGVKD in the germline V gene. Between the trimmed V and J ends, which lost 6 bases and 1 base, there was a span of 15 bases. The CDR3 length is 15 residues. The CDR3 reads CAISLGDWSQETQYF. CDR3 DNA: TGTGCCATCAGCCTCGGGGACTGGTCCCAAGAGACCCAGTACTTC.

The chain employs TRBV15 and TRBJ2-2; no reliable D call. The CDR3 has 16 residues. The ends were cut back, 1 base at V and 4 bases at J, with 13 bases in the middle. CDR1 and CDR2 from the germline V gene are LNHNV and YYDKDF (reference sequence). CDR3 DNA: TGTGCCACCAGCAGAGGGGGTGAGTCGGGCACCGGGGAGCTGTTTTTT. It translates to CATSRGGESGTGELFF.

This clonotype was seen a few times. The rearrangement links TRBV7-2 to TRBJ1-6; 7 nucleotides line up with TRBD1. The CDR3 consists of 14 residues. The junction had 5 bases not matched to a gene; V was cut back by 5 bases and J by 7 bases. Germline CDR1 SGHTA, CDR2 FQGNSA. CDR3 amino acids: CASSQRQGNSPLHF. CDR3 bases: TGTGCCAGCAGCCAAAGACAGGGAAATTCACCCCTCCACTTT.

The gene calls are TRBV2 and TRBJ2-1, with D possibly matching TRBD2 (7 bases). Between the trimmed V and J ends, which lost 7 bases and 5 bases, there was a span of 18 bases. Per germline, CDR1 SNHLY and CDR2 FYNNEI. The CDR3 covers 15 residues. The CDR3 DNA reads TGTGCCAGCAAAAGGGGGGGGATTTCTCACAATGAGCAGTTCTTC. It is translated as CASKRGGISHNEQFF.

The CDR3 loop is CSARGLLGGPYEQYF. DNA for the CDR3: TGCAGTGCTAGGGGCCTCCTCGGGGGCCCCTACGAGCAGTACTTC. V gene TRBV20-1 combines with J gene TRBJ2-7; TRBD1 or TRBD2 may be the D gene (6 bases each). Trimming took off 3 bases at V and 2 bases at J, with 17 bases between the two ends. The CDR3 loop spans 15 amino acids. The germline V gene has CDR1 DFQATT and CDR2 SNEGSKA (reference sequence).

The V gene is TRBV5-1, the J gene TRBJ2-3; D remains unclear. Germline CDR1 SGHRS, CDR2 YFSETQ. This CDR3 contains 14 residues. The V end was cut by 4 bases, the J end by 6 bases, with 15 bases between. The CDR3 spells CASSKALLRDTQYF. The CDR3 nucleotides read TGCGCCAGCAGCAAGGCCCTCCTGAGGGATACGCAGTATTTT.

This clonotype has a handful of counts. The chain's CDR3 is CATSDTGREDTQYF. CDR3 in DNA: TGTGCCACCAGTGATACCGGGCGGGAAGATACGCAGTATTTT. J is TRBJ2-3 and V is TRBV24-1; possible D gene TRBD2, 6 bases. Per germline, CDR1 KGHDR and CDR2 SFDVKD. V dropped 3 bases and J dropped 5 bases, with 11 bases sitting between them. The CDR3 runs 14 residues.

This clonotype was picked up many times. The chain couples TRBV5-5 to TRBJ2-1, with TRBD2 as a possible D gene (7 bases). This CDR3 comprises 17 residues. V was clipped by 5 bases and J by 3 bases, with 21 bases between them. Germline CDR1 reads SGHKS; CDR2 reads YYEKEE (reference sequence). In nucleotides, the CDR3 is TGTGCCAGCAGGGTGAAAACAGGGACGGGAGGCTACAATGAGCAGTTCTTC. Amino acids: CASRVKTGTGGYNEQFF. Full variable domain (missing parts from reference TRBV5-5 and TRBJ2-1): DAGVTQSPTHLIKTRGQQVTLRCSPISGHKSVSWYQQVLGQGPQFIFQYYEKEERGRGNFPDRFSARQFPNYSSELNVNALLLGDSALYLCASRVKTGTGGYNEQFFGPGTRLTVL.

This chain links TRBV29-1 with TRBJ2-3; tentative D call: TRBD1 (6 bases). V was cut by 4 bases and J by 8 bases, with 16 bases left in between. This CDR3 is 13 amino acids long. CDR1 is SQVTM and CDR2 is ANQGSEA in the germline V gene. This CDR3 reads CSVGRRLGGTQYF. Here the CDR3 DNA reads TGCAGCGTTGGGCGTCGGCTAGGGGGTACGCAGTATTTT.

The V and J genes are TRBV6-5 and TRBJ1-2, with 8 bases that match TRBD1. The ends lost 3 bases at V and 7 bases at J; junction bases unmatched: 7. Germline CDR1 and CDR2: MNHEY and SVGAGI. The CDR3 loop spans 14 amino acids. CDR3 sequence: CASSYFGQGSGYTF. DNA for the CDR3: TGTGCCAGCAGTTATTTCGGACAGGGCTCTGGCTACACCTTC.

This clonotype was detected ten times or more. This sequence joins TRBV11-2 and TRBJ1-2, with 9 bases that match TRBD1. V gave up 4 bases and J gave up 4 bases; unmatched junction bases: 13. CDR3 size: 17 residues. Germline CDR1 is SGHAT and CDR2 is FQNNGV. The CDR3 region is CASSSLVGQGGFYGYTF. In DNA, the CDR3 is TGTGCCAGCAGCTCACTTGTGGGACAGGGAGGCTTCTATGGCTACACCTTC.

This chain connects TRBV5-1 to TRBJ2-5; 9 nucleotides line up with TRBD2. The germline gives CDR1 SGHRS, CDR2 YFSETQ. This CDR3 is 16 amino acids long. The trim removed 3 bases at V and 4 bases at J, leaving 10 bases unmatched. CDR3 DNA: TGCGCCAGCAGCTCCCTTAGCGGGGGTACGGGAGAGACCCAGTACTTC. Encoded protein: CASSSLSGGTGETQYF.

This clonotype was detected ten times or more. This chain uses TRBV28 with TRBJ2-3; 8 positions agree with TRBD1. This CDR3 contains 14 residues. CDR1 MDHEN and CDR2 SYDVKM come from the germline V gene. J lost 6 bases, V lost 6 bases, and 8 bases had no gene match. The CDR3, as DNA: TGTGCCAGCAGCTTTGCAGGGGGCAGGGATACGCAGTATTTT. Residues: CASSFAGGRDTQYF.

The J gene is TRBJ2-1, the V gene TRBV29-1; TRBD2 matches 11 bases. The CDR3 has 15 residues. CDR1 is SQVTM and CDR2 is ANQGSEA in the germline V gene. Germline trimming cut 3 bases from V and 3 bases from J; bases unmatched to any gene: 4. The CDR3, as DNA: TGCAGCGTTGATTGGGGACTAGCGGACTACAATGAGCAGTTCTTC. This translates into CSVDWGLADYNEQFF.

This clonotype was recorded a few times. This chain connects TRBV20-1 to TRBJ2-1; 9 positions match TRBD1. Germline trimming cut 0 bases from V and 12 bases from J; bases unmatched to any gene: 9. There are 14 residues in the CDR3. Germline V gene data show CDR1 as DFQATT and CDR2 as SNEGSKA (reference sequence). DNA for the CDR3: TGCAGTGCTAGAGACCTGGGACAGGGACTAACGCAGTTCTTC. It is translated as CSARDLGQGLTQFF.

V gene TRBV28 combines with J gene TRBJ2-7; D perhaps matches TRBD1 (6 bases). Germline V gene data show CDR1 as MDHEN and CDR2 as SYDVKM. The length of the CDR3 is 14 residues. The V end was cut by 6 bases, the J end by 0 bases, with 12 bases between. CDR3 coding DNA: TGTGCCAGCAGCTCCCGGGACACCTCCTACGAGCAGTACTTC. Amino acids: CASSSRDTSYEQYF.

This clonotype turned up a few times. J is TRBJ1-1 and V is TRBV6-6, with D hard to call. V was pared by 5 bases and J by 1 base, with 5 bases between. The CDR3 runs 12 residues. CDR1 and CDR2 (germline): MNHNY, SVGAGI (reference sequence). CDR3 sequence: CASSPANTEAFF. CDR3 DNA: TGTGCCAGCAGTCCGGCGAACACTGAAGCTTTCTTT.

This clonotype appeared a few times. The genes are TRBV9 and TRBJ1-6; D is possibly TRBD1 (5 bases). The CDR3 covers 18 residues. Germline lookup yields CDR1 SGDLS and CDR2 YYNGEE. Trimming left V 0 bases short and J 9 bases short, with 22 bases between. The CDR3 region is CASSVVPFAGRESSPLHF. DNA for the CDR3: TGTGCCAGCAGCGTAGTTCCCTTCGCAGGGAGGGAAAGTTCACCCCTCCACTTT.

This rearrangement joins TRBV6-5 to TRBJ1-1; D is perhaps TRBD1 (6 bases). Between the trimmed V and J ends, which lost 7 bases and 0 bases, there was a span of 15 bases. Germline CDR1 reads MNHEY; CDR2 reads SVGAGI. The CDR3 sequence is 15 residues long. The CDR3 reads CASKGAGHLNTEAFF. CDR3 nucleotide sequence: TGTGCCAGCAAAGGAGCGGGACACTTGAACACTGAAGCTTTCTTT.

In this sample, this clonotype turned up a few times. The CDR3, as DNA: TGTGCCAGCAAAAATCGAGCGGGAGAGGAAGAGACCCAGTACTTC. Encoded protein: CASKNRAGEEETQYF. The chain is built from TRBV6-5 and TRBJ2-5; TRBD2 matches 8 bases. The J segment lost 3 bases and the V segment lost 7 bases, leaving 10 bases of the junction unmatched. Germline assignment: CDR1 MNHEY and CDR2 SVGAGI. This CDR3 is 15 amino acids long.

This chain links TRBV15 with TRBJ2-5, with no clear D. This CDR3 comprises 13 residues. CDR1 and CDR2 (germline): LNHNV, YYDKDF (reference sequence). V lost 3 bases and J lost 2, with 7 bases in between. The CDR3, as DNA: TGTGCCACCAGCAGCTCTGGACAAGAGACCCAGTACTTC. It encodes CATSSSGQETQYF.

This clonotype showed up just a few times. The V gene is TRBV6-6, the J gene TRBJ2-7; either TRBD1 or TRBD2 may fit D (5 bases each). This CDR3 comprises 14 residues. V lost 7 bases and J 0 bases, leaving 13 bases between the germline ends. Germline CDR1 is MNHNY and CDR2 is SVGAGI (reference sequence). The CDR3 region has the DNA TGTGCCAGCACCCCAGAGGGGCTCTCCTACGAGCAGTACTTC. It codes for CASTPEGLSYEQYF.

This clonotype was detected a few times. The chain uses TRBV7-8 and TRBJ2-1; D unresolved. V was trimmed by 1 base and J by 7 bases, leaving 8 bases between them. Germline V gene sequence: CDR1 SGHVS, CDR2 FQNEAQ. This CDR3 region has 13 residues. Written as DNA, the CDR3 is TGTGCCAGCAGCTTAGTTTATCAGAATGAGCAGTTCTTC. Translating gives CASSLVYQNEQFF.

The genes are TRBV6-5 and TRBJ2-3; weak D call: TRBD2 (6 bases). The ends were cut back, 5 bases at V and 6 bases at J, with 12 bases in the middle. The CDR3 runs to 13 residues. Germline-derived CDR1 and CDR2 are MNHEY and SVGAGI. The CDR3 bases are TGTGCCAGCAGTGCACGGGGGTCGGATACGCAGTATTTT. Amino acid sequence: CASSARGSDTQYF.

This clonotype has just a few counts. The V call is TRBV5-6, the J call TRBJ2-3, with D perhaps matching TRBD2 (5 bases). This CDR3 is built from 15 residues. Germline V CDR1 and CDR2: SGHDT, YYEEEE. V dropped 5 bases and J dropped 0 bases, with 13 bases sitting between them. The CDR3 spells CASRSSRSSTDTQYF. The CDR3 DNA reads as TGTGCCAGCAGGTCTAGCAGGTCTAGCACAGATACGCAGTATTTT.

The chain employs TRBV24-1 and TRBJ2-3; the match to TRBD1 covers 7 bases. The length of the CDR3 is 12 residues. Trimming removed 9 bases from V and 2 bases from J; junction bases left unmatched: 1. CDR1 KGHDR and CDR2 SFDVKD come from the germline V gene. The CDR3 is CATGTVTDTQYF. The CDR3 coding sequence is TGTGCCACCGGGACAGTCACAGATACGCAGTATTTT.